Below, 25 T cell receptor beta chains from the same sample are listed, as sequenced in a study of T cells in Graves' hyperthyroidism and ophthalmopathy. What was amplified from RNA transcripts were TCR beta CDR3 regions. The TCR CDR3 was amplified in a first-round RT-PCR using the HTBI primer set. TCRdb re-analysed the multiplex PCR reads in MiXCR, keeping a single row per CDR3 protein. Among hundreds of thousands of distinct CDR3 sequences listed, roughly a fifth were seen once. Input material: blood. The source is a man aged 50-59 years with Graves' ophthalmopathy.

This chain joins TRBV5-6 and TRBJ2-5; D uncertain. V was pared by 2 bases and J by 5 bases, with 13 bases between. Germline V gene data show CDR1 as SGHDT and CDR2 as YYEEEE. The CDR3 has 14 residues. The CDR3 DNA follows: TGTGCCAGCAGCTTAGTAGGGCAGTCCGAGACCCAGTACTTC. It translates to CASSLVGQSETQYF. Using reference TRBV5-6 and TRBJ2-5 for the parts outside the CDR3, the full variable domain is DAGVTQSPTHLIKTRGQQVTLRCSPKSGHDTVSWYQQALGQGPQFIFQYYEEEERQRGNFPDRFSGHQFPNYSSELNVNALLLGDSALYLCASSLVGQSETQYFGPGTRLLVL.

In this sample, this clonotype turned up many times. The chain has TRBV11-3 and TRBJ2-1; weak D call: TRBD2 (6 bases). Germline V CDR1 and CDR2: SGHNT, YENEEA. CDR3 length: 13 residues. Trimming stripped 1 base from V and 9 bases from J, with 10 bases between. The CDR3 loop is CASSLVGRTEQFF. The CDR3 DNA is TGTGCCAGCAGCTTAGTGGGGAGGACTGAGCAGTTCTTC.

This chain joins TRBV20-1 and TRBJ2-7, with 14 bases matching TRBD2. Germline CDR1 reads DFQATT; CDR2 reads SNEGSKA (reference sequence). The CDR3 is 15 residues long. Trimming removed 1 base from V and 4 bases from J; junction bases left unmatched: 3. The CDR3 here is CSARGTSGRQYEQYF. The CDR3 DNA sequence: TGCAGTGCTAGAGGGACTAGCGGGAGGCAGTACGAGCAGTACTTC.

A note on this clonotype: A much larger clonotype is one base distant, so this may be a read error. The CDR3 bases are TGTGCCAGCAGCCTGGGACGGGGAAGCAATGAGCAGTACTTC. It yields the protein CASSLGRGSNEQYF. The chain combines TRBV11-3 with TRBJ2-1; D assignment may be TRBD1 or TRBD2 (5 bases each). With the DNA end fitting TRBJ2-7 better, the J assignment may be wrong. This CDR3 contains 14 residues. From germline, CDR1 is SGHNT and CDR2 YENEEA.

This clonotype was counted at least ten times. The chain carries TRBV6-1 and TRBJ2-5; 11 positions match TRBD2. The CDR3 is made up of 19 amino acids. Germline CDR1 reads MNHNS; CDR2 reads SASEGT. J gave up 5 bases and V 7 bases, and 21 bases lay outside the gene matches. This chain's CDR3 is CASTAAGLAGSLVGETQYF. CDR3 DNA sequence: TGTGCCAGCACCGCTGCAGGACTAGCGGGCTCCTTGGTTGGGGAGACCCAGTACTTC.

The chain couples TRBV10-1 to TRBJ2-1; 7 positions agree with TRBD2. This CDR3 contains 12 residues. CDR1 is WNHNN and CDR2 is SYGVQD in the germline V gene (reference sequence). J was trimmed by 8 bases and V by 2 bases; bases with no gene match: 0. CDR3 nucleotides: TGCGCCAGCAGTGAGGCGGGGGATGAGCAGTTCTTC. Amino acid sequence: CASSEAGDEQFF.

This clonotype was recorded at least ten times. V and J are TRBV12-3 or TRBV12-4 and TRBJ2-7, with 11 bases identical to TRBD2. The length of the CDR3 is 14 residues. V was pared by 3 bases and J by 10 bases, with 8 bases of the junction left unmatched. This chain's CDR3 is CASSFLAGGFEQYF. DNA of the CDR3: TGTGCCAGCAGTTTTCTAGCGGGAGGTTTCGAACAGTACTTC.

This clonotype was observed a few times. The chain has TRBV28 and TRBJ2-5; D is ambiguous. The CDR3 is made up of 14 amino acids. Deletions cut 6 bases from V and 0 bases from J, with 11 bases between. Germline loops: CDR1 MDHEN, CDR2 SYDVKM. CDR3 amino acids: CASSAGRNQETQYF. The CDR3 nucleotides are TGTGCCAGCAGCGCCGGGCGGAACCAAGAGACCCAGTACTTC.

V and J are TRBV12-3 or TRBV12-4 and TRBJ2-4; tentative D call: TRBD1 (5 bases). Trimming took 6 bases from V and 14 from J, leaving 17 bases between them. This CDR3 is built from 12 residues. CDR3 in DNA: TGTGCCAGCAGCCCTTCCGCTAAGGACAAGTACTTC. Protein: CASSPSAKDKYF.

In its sample, this clonotype was seen a few times. The chain uses TRBV6-1 and TRBJ2-5; 9 nucleotides line up with TRBD1. The J segment lost 5 bases and the V segment lost 6 bases, leaving 7 bases of the junction unmatched. CDR3 size: 14 residues. Germline V gene sequence: CDR1 MNHNS, CDR2 SASEGT. The CDR3 sequence: CASSRGQGWETQYF. The CDR3 coding sequence is TGTGCCAGCAGCCGGGGACAGGGTTGGGAGACCCAGTACTTC.

This clonotype was picked up a small number of times. This chain links TRBV29-1 with TRBJ2-7; D gene ambiguous. The CDR3 runs 13 residues. CDR1 and CDR2 (germline): SQVTM, ANQGSEA. The V gene lost 7 bases and the J gene lost 4 bases, with 17 bases spanning the gap. CDR3 residues: CSASTAHGYEQYF. The CDR3 region has the DNA TGCAGCGCATCCACGGCTCACGGATACGAGCAGTACTTC.

The chain joins TRBV5-1 to TRBJ2-5; the match to TRBD1 covers 7 bases. Per germline, CDR1 SGHRS and CDR2 YFSETQ. This CDR3 region has 12 residues. V lost 6 bases and J lost 7; bases outside the gene matches: 6. The CDR3 loop is CASMRDSGTQYF. The CDR3 DNA sequence: TGCGCCAGCATGAGGGACAGCGGGACCCAGTACTTC.

V gene TRBV19 combines with J gene TRBJ1-2; TRBD1 matches at 9 bases. The CDR3 runs to 12 residues. From germline, CDR1 is LNHDA and CDR2 SQIVND (reference sequence). Trimming at V came to 9 bases and at J to 7 bases, leaving 6 bases not matched to a gene. CDR3 coding DNA: TGTGCCAGCGGGACAGGGATTTTTGGCTACACCTTC. Its protein is CASGTGIFGYTF.

Many counts were recorded for this clonotype. This sequence joins TRBV28 and TRBJ2-1, with TRBD2 identical over 9 bases. Looked up from germline, CDR1 is MDHEN and CDR2 is SYDVKM. The CDR3 is 13 residues long. With V trimmed by 2 bases and J by 13 bases, 6 bases remained unmatched. The CDR3 is CASSLPNSGSQFF. CDR3 in DNA: TGTGCCAGCAGTTTACCAAATAGCGGGAGTCAGTTCTTC. Variable domain in full (rest from reference TRBV28 and TRBJ2-1): DVKVTQSSRYLVKRTGEKVFLECVQDMDHENMFWYRQDPGLGLRLIYFSYDVKMKEKGDIPEGYSVSREKKERFSLILESASTNQTSMYLCASSLPNSGSQFFGPGTRLTVL.

This clonotype was recorded many times. The chain couples TRBV6-1 to TRBJ2-7; the D gene could be TRBD1 or TRBD2 (5 bases each). V was shortened by 4 bases and J by 0 bases, with 13 bases between the two germline ends. CDR1 and CDR2 (germline): MNHNS, SASEGT. CDR3 size: 15 residues. The CDR3 DNA is TGTGCCAGCAGTGGTCCGGGGCAGAGCTCCTACGAGCAGTACTTC. It translates to CASSGPGQSSYEQYF.

This clonotype has only one observation. The rearrangement uses TRBV5-1 and TRBJ1-1, with TRBD1 matching over 7 bases. The J segment lost 1 base and the V segment lost 5 bases, leaving 8 bases of the junction unmatched. The CDR3 totals 15 residues. The germline CDR1 and CDR2 sequences are SGHRS and YFSETQ. This CDR3 reads CASSPTGQRNTEAFF. The CDR3 coding sequence is TGCGCCAGCAGTCCGACGGGACAGAGGAACACTGAAGCTTTCTTT.

This clonotype was picked up many times. The genes are TRBV11-2 and TRBJ1-2; 8 bases map to TRBD1. CDR3 size: 14 residues. Per germline, CDR1 SGHAT and CDR2 FQNNGV. V lost 5 bases and J lost 3; bases outside the gene matches: 5. As DNA, the CDR3 is TGTGCCAGCAGCAGACAGGGGCTAGACTATGGCTACACCTTC. Translation gives CASSRQGLDYGYTF.

This clonotype was detected a few times. The genes are TRBV10-2 and TRBJ2-5; 7 bases are a match to TRBD2. The J segment lost 7 bases and the V segment lost 0 bases, leaving 11 bases of the junction unmatched. CDR3 length equals 16 residues. Germline CDR1 and CDR2: WSHSY and SAAADI. DNA of the CDR3: TGCGCCAGCAGTGAGTCGGAAAGCGGGGCCCTAGGGACCCAGTACTTC. Amino acid sequence: CASSESESGALGTQYF.

The sample holds many counts of this clonotype. The chain combines TRBV7-2 with TRBJ2-1; unclear D gene. CDR3 length: 11 residues. V lost 2 bases and J lost 8, with 4 bases in between. Germline-derived CDR1 and CDR2 are SGHTA and FQGNSA. The CDR3 here is CASSLSYEQFF. The CDR3 DNA is TGTGCCAGCAGCTTATCGTATGAGCAGTTCTTC.

This clonotype showed up just a few times. This sequence joins TRBV24-1 and TRBJ1-1; 10 bases match TRBD1. The length of the CDR3 is 18 residues. After removal of 2 bases from V and 4 bases from J, the junction contained 12 bases not matched to a gene. Looked up from germline, CDR1 is KGHDR and CDR2 is SFDVKD. The CDR3 DNA reads TGTGCCACCAGTGATTCCGGGACAGGGGCGCGCGGGGTCACTGAAGCTTTCTTT. It specifies CATSDSGTGARGVTEAFF.

This clonotype showed up many times. V and J are TRBV11-3 and TRBJ2-3; no reliable D call. The CDR3 is 13 amino acids. Germline lookup yields CDR1 SGHNT and CDR2 YENEEA. Trimming left V 5 bases short and J 0 bases short, with 6 bases between. For the CDR3, the DNA is TGTGCCAGCAGCATACAGAGCACAGATACGCAGTATTTT. Translation: CASSIQSTDTQYF.

This clonotype has only a few counts. V gene TRBV20-1 combines with J gene TRBJ1-5; 8 bases map to TRBD1. V trimming: 3 bases; J trimming: 6 bases; junction bases outside the gene matches: 7. CDR1 is DFQATT and CDR2 is SNEGSKA in the germline V gene (reference sequence). This CDR3 spans 14 amino acids. In DNA form, the CDR3 reads TGCAGTGCTAGGGAGGACAGGGAAGGTCAGCCCCAGCATTTT. Translating it yields CSAREDREGQPQHF.

This chain connects TRBV2 to TRBJ2-7; D call uncertain. The CDR3 extends over 13 amino acids. Trimming left V 7 bases short and J 3 bases short, with 13 bases between. CDR1 and CDR2 from the germline V gene are SNHLY and FYNNEI. This CDR3 is CASMMDVFYEQYF. The CDR3 DNA follows: TGTGCCAGCATGATGGACGTTTTCTACGAGCAGTACTTC.

This clonotype was counted ten times or more. DNA for the CDR3: TGTGCCAGCAGCCCCGGGACAGGGGGCATAGTTGGGTACTTC. Protein product: CASSPGTGGIVGYF. The rearrangement uses TRBV7-9 and TRBJ2-4; 12 bases map to TRBD1. This CDR3 is 14 amino acids long. V lost 5 bases to trimming and J lost 15 bases; unmatched junction nucleotides: 11. Germline lookup yields CDR1 SEHNR and CDR2 FQNEAQ (reference sequence).

This clonotype has at least ten counts. DNA for the CDR3: TGTGCCAGCAGTCGATCAGGGGGTGGAGAGACTGAAGCTTTCTTT. Translated: CASSRSGGGETEAFF. The rearrangement uses TRBV27 and TRBJ1-1, with 7 bases identical to TRBD1. V gave up 5 bases and J gave up 5 bases; unmatched junction bases: 11. Germline assignment: CDR1 MNHEY and CDR2 SMNVEV (reference sequence). This CDR3 has 15 amino acids.